This T cell receptor beta chain was recorded in a study of blood T cell repertoires in COVID-19. Trimming removed 5 bases at V and 1 base at J, with 12 bases between. Looked up from germline, CDR1 is SGHTA and CDR2 is FQGNSA. The CDR3 is 16 residues long. Original handling: By means of reference gene primer amplification, nucleated cell counts were estimated. The protocol was immunoSEQ multiplex PCR, while the TCRdb copy is restricted to in-frame clones and leaves out a portion. D and trimming were read from the DNA, whereas the V and J calls and clone size are those reported in that table. The sample shows about 240,000 clones, roughly 83% of them seen only once.

The gene calls are TRBV7-2 and TRBJ2-6; D may be TRBD2 (6 bases). The origin of this receptor is a man aged 80 or over with acute or convalescent COVID-19. The sequenced material came from peripheral blood. CDR3 in DNA: TGTGCCAGCAGCCTGGAGGGCGTATCTGGGGCCAACGTCCTGACTTTC. Residues: CASSLEGVSGANVLTF.